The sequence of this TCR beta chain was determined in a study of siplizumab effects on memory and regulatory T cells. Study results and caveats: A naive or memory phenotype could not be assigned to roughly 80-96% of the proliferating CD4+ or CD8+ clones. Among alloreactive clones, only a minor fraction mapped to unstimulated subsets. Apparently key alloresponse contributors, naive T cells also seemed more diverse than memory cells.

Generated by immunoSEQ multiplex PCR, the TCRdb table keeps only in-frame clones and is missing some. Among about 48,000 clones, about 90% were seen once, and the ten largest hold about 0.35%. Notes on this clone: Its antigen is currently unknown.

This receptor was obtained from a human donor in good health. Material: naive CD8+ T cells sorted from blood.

CDR3 amino acids: CASSRSLARDNEQFF. CDR3 sequence (DNA): TGTGCCAGCAGTAGGTCACTAGCCCGCGACAATGAGCAGTTCTTC. The chain recombines TRBV6-1 with TRBJ2-1, with D possibly matching TRBD2 (6 bases). CDR1 is MNHNS and CDR2 is SASEGT in the germline V gene. V was shortened by 5 bases and J by 5 bases, with 16 bases between the two germline ends. The CDR3 runs 15 residues.